The next 23 T cell receptor beta chains were all read from a single sample in a study of vaccination and CD4 T cells after COVID-19. Treatment of the sample: roughly ten-day PBMC culture with coronavirus spike peptide pools or control peptides (ViraFEST assay). Their cognate antigens are unknown. Cultured CD4+ T-cell DNA underwent Oncomine TCR Beta short-read sequencing. TCRdb called the PCR reads again in MiXCR, with one record for every CDR3 protein. The data contain about 20,000 distinct CDR3 sequences, about four fifths of them singletons. The sample here was CD4+ T cells from blood, cultured in vitro, taken after SARS-CoV-2 vaccination. These receptors were collected from a human donor who received a COVID-19 vaccine.

The chain links TRBV19 to TRBJ2-3; 16 bases are a match to TRBD2. CDR1 is LNHDA, CDR2 SQIVND, per germline (reference sequence). This CDR3 has 17 residues. With 7 bases clipped from V and 2 bases from J, the junction kept 6 bases outside the gene matches. The DNA for the CDR3 is TGTGCCAGTACCCCGGGACTAGCGGGGGGGTACACAGATACGCAGTATTTT. Translating it yields CASTPGLAGGYTDTQYF. The full variable domain, rest sourced from reference TRBV19 and TRBJ2-3, is DGGITQSPKYLFRKEGQNVTLSCEQNLNHDAMYWYRQDPGQGLRLIYYSQIVNDFQKGDIAEGYSVSREKKESFPLTVTSAQKNPTAFYLCASTPGLAGGYTDTQYFGPGTRLTVL.

This clonotype was seen a single time. V gene TRBV27 combines with J gene TRBJ1-5; TRBD1 matches at 7 bases. The J segment lost 7 bases and the V segment lost 2 bases, leaving 5 bases of the junction unmatched. There are 14 residues in the CDR3. The germline CDR1 and CDR2 sequences are MNHEY and SMNVEV (reference sequence). The CDR3 DNA is TGTGCCAGCAGTTTAGAGGGGGCTGGGCAGCCCCAGCATTTT. Translating gives CASSLEGAGQPQHF.

V is TRBV19 and J is TRBJ2-3; TRBD2 aligns across 7 bases. The CDR3 spans 15 residues. Per germline, CDR1 LNHDA and CDR2 SQIVND (reference sequence). V shed 9 bases and J 0 bases; nucleotides not matched to a gene: 9. The CDR3: CASLLTRGSTDTQYF. CDR3 DNA sequence: TGTGCCAGCCTCCTTACGCGGGGGAGCACAGATACGCAGTATTTT.

The chain is built from TRBV19 and TRBJ1-6, with D possibly TRBD1 on 5 matching bases. The CDR3 contains 15 residues. V was trimmed by 8 bases and J by 1 base, leaving 12 bases between them. In germline, CDR1 is LNHDA, CDR2 SQIVND (reference sequence). CDR3 in amino acids: CASSSDSSYNSPLHF. The CDR3, as DNA: TGTGCCAGTTCGTCCGACAGTTCCTATAATTCACCCCTCCACTTT.

This chain uses TRBV2 with TRBJ2-3; 8 bases match TRBD2. Trimming took 6 bases from V and 2 from J; bases not matched to a gene: 4. The CDR3 extends over 14 amino acids. Germline V lookup: CDR1 SNHLY, CDR2 FYNNEI. In DNA form, the CDR3 reads TGTGCCAGCAGAATAGCGGGGCACACAGATACGCAGTATTTT. Its translation: CASRIAGHTDTQYF.

The chain is built from TRBV30 and TRBJ1-5; TRBD1 aligns across 7 bases. V shed 2 bases, J shed 6 bases, and the junction held 4 bases outside the gene matches. Germline assignment: CDR1 GTSNPN and CDR2 SVGIG (reference sequence). The CDR3 length is 13 residues. The CDR3 is CAWSLTGVQPQHF. CDR3 coding DNA: TGTGCCTGGAGTCTCACAGGGGTTCAGCCCCAGCATTTT.

Only a few counts were recorded for this clonotype. The CDR3 loop is CASSWTGGTEAFF. CDR3 nucleotide sequence: TGTGCCAGCAGCTGGACAGGGGGCACTGAAGCTTTCTTT. The chain employs TRBV7-9 and TRBJ1-1; TRBD1 matches at 10 bases. V was clipped by 4 bases and J by 4 bases; unmatched bases: 0. Germline V lookup: CDR1 SEHNR, CDR2 FQNEAQ (reference sequence). This CDR3 comprises 13 residues.

The chain couples TRBV2 to TRBJ1-5; 7 bases fit TRBD1. V was clipped by 4 bases and J by 7 bases; unmatched bases: 7. From germline, CDR1 is SNHLY and CDR2 FYNNEI. The CDR3 runs 14 residues. The CDR3, as DNA: TGTGCCAGCAGTGGCCAGGGGGGGAAACAGCCCCAGCATTTT. Amino acids: CASSGQGGKQPQHF. Full variable domain (missing parts from reference TRBV2 and TRBJ1-5): EPEVTQTPSHQVTQMGQEVILRCVPISNHLYFYWYRQILGQKVEFLVSFYNNEISEKSEIFDDQFSVERPDGSNFTLKIRSTKLEDSAMYFCASSGQGGKQPQHFGDGTRLSIL.

V usage is TRBV24-1 and J usage is TRBJ2-5; 9 bases fit TRBD2. This CDR3 is built from 14 residues. V shed 7 bases and J 5 bases; nucleotides not matched to a gene: 7. Germline assignment: CDR1 KGHDR and CDR2 SFDVKD. The CDR3 nucleotides read TGTGCCACCAGCTCGGCGGGGGGGGCGGAGACCCAGTACTTC. Translation: CATSSAGGAETQYF.

The rearrangement uses TRBV7-9 and TRBJ2-5; TRBD1 or TRBD2 may be the D gene (5 bases each). Trimming left V 0 bases short and J 3 bases short, with 17 bases between. The CDR3 spans 17 residues. From germline, CDR1 is SEHNR and CDR2 FQNEAQ (reference sequence). CDR3 bases: TGTGCCAGCAGCTTAGCGCCACGGGACCATGGGAAAGAGACCCAGTACTTC. Translation: CASSLAPRDHGKETQYF. The complete variable domain, with remaining parts taken from reference TRBV7-9 and TRBJ2-5, reads DTGVSQNPRHKITKRGQNVTFRCDPISEHNRLYWYRQTLGQGPEFLTYFQNEAQLEKSRLLSDRFSAERPKGSFSTLEIQRTEQGDSAMYLCASSLAPRDHGKETQYFGPGTRLLVL.

The V call is TRBV6-1, the J call TRBJ1-5; D might be TRBD1 (5 bases). Trimming removed 2 bases from V and 5 bases from J, with 19 bases in between. Germline values: CDR1 MNHNS, CDR2 SASEGT. The CDR3 is 17 amino acids. CDR3 bases: TGTGCCAGCAGTGAACCCCGCGGCAGGGAGCGCGATCAGCCCCAGCATTTT. Protein sequence: CASSEPRGRERDQPQHF.

The chain joins TRBV3-1 to TRBJ1-6, with D perhaps TRBD1 (6 bases). The CDR3 consists of 15 residues. V gave up 4 bases and J gave up 6 bases, with 13 bases separating them. The germline gives CDR1 LGHDT, CDR2 YNNKEL (reference sequence). CDR3 amino acids: CASSLATGLNSPLHF. DNA of the CDR3: TGTGCCAGCAGCCTAGCCACAGGGCTTAATTCACCCCTCCACTTT.

The genes are TRBV20-1 and TRBJ1-5, with no clear D. Trimming cost V 3 bases and J 3 bases, with 12 bases left between them. Germline lookup yields CDR1 DFQATT and CDR2 SNEGSKA (reference sequence). The CDR3 consists of 14 residues. The chain's CDR3 is CSASAADYNQPQHF. The CDR3 DNA sequence: TGCAGTGCTAGTGCGGCGGATTACAATCAGCCCCAGCATTTT.

The rearrangement uses TRBV7-8 and TRBJ1-2; D is unclear. V lost 5 bases to trimming and J lost 0 bases, with 16 bases between them. The CDR3 covers 16 residues. Germline V gives CDR1 SGHVS, CDR2 FQNEAQ. The CDR3 sequence is CASSPKVGRPNYGYTF. CDR3 nucleotide sequence: TGTGCCAGCAGCCCCAAGGTCGGGAGACCTAACTATGGCTACACCTTC.

The V and J genes are TRBV25-1 and TRBJ1-2; 8 bases fit TRBD1. The V gene's germline CDR1 is MGHDK and CDR2 SYGVNS. With 3 bases clipped from V and 7 bases from J, the junction kept 10 bases outside the gene matches. The CDR3 runs 15 residues. CDR3 in DNA: TGTGCCAGCAGTGATGCACGGACAGGGAGGGCTGGCTACACCTTC. Residues: CASSDARTGRAGYTF.

The chain couples TRBV2 to TRBJ2-6, with D maybe TRBD1 (5 bases). V shed 10 bases and J shed 0 bases, with 10 bases lying between them. Germline V gene lookup returns CDR1 SNHLY and CDR2 FYNNEI. The CDR3 contains 14 residues. The CDR3 loop is CATRVGSGANVLTF. The CDR3, as DNA: TGTGCCACCAGGGTTGGCTCTGGGGCCAACGTCCTGACTTTC.

The chain has TRBV6-1 and TRBJ1-6; the D is unclear. Germline CDR1 reads MNHNS; CDR2 reads SASEGT. The CDR3 is 17 residues long. The germline V and J ends were trimmed by 6 bases and 7 bases, with 22 bases remaining between them. DNA of the CDR3: TGTGCCAGCAGCCCGATTCGAGACGGTACTGGAAATTCACCCCTCCACTTT. It yields the protein CASSPIRDGTGNSPLHF.

The chain joins TRBV12-3 or TRBV12-4 to TRBJ2-7, with a possible D match to TRBD1 (6 bases). With 3 bases removed from V and 2 bases from J, the gap between germline ends came to 11 bases. There are 14 residues in the CDR3. CDR3: CASSLSEGAYEQYF. CDR3 sequence (DNA): TGTGCCAGCAGTTTGAGCGAGGGGGCCTACGAGCAGTACTTC.

This rearrangement joins TRBV6-5 to TRBJ2-5, with D perhaps TRBD1 (5 bases). Germline V gene data show CDR1 as MNHEY and CDR2 as SVGAGI. This CDR3 is built from 16 residues. V shed 4 bases and J shed 5 bases, with 20 bases lying between them. The CDR3 nucleotides are TGTGCCAGCAGTTCTGGTATTACCAGGGTTGGGGAGACCCAGTACTTC. The encoded protein is CASSSGITRVGETQYF.

The CDR3 sequence: CSARRRGSPNEQFF. The CDR3 DNA sequence: TGCAGTGCTAGACGCAGGGGGTCGCCCAATGAGCAGTTCTTC. The V gene is TRBV20-1, the J gene TRBJ2-1; 7 positions agree with TRBD1. CDR3 length: 14 amino acids. Germline V gene sequence: CDR1 DFQATT, CDR2 SNEGSKA (reference sequence). The trim removed 2 bases at V and 6 bases at J, leaving 7 bases unmatched.

This sequence joins TRBV7-3 and TRBJ2-2; 12 nucleotides match TRBD2. Germline trimming cut 4 bases from V and 3 bases from J; bases unmatched to any gene: 9. The CDR3 sequence is 18 residues long. CDR1 is SGHTA and CDR2 is FQGTGA in the germline V gene. Here the CDR3 DNA reads TGTGCCAGCAGCTCCAGACTAGCGGGGGACCGCGACACCGGGGAGCTGTTTTTT. Translation gives CASSSRLAGDRDTGELFF.

The chain combines TRBV6-1 with TRBJ1-2; tentative D call: TRBD1 (6 bases). The germline V and J ends were trimmed by 6 bases and 4 bases, with 12 bases remaining between them. There are 13 residues in the CDR3. Germline-derived CDR1 and CDR2 are MNHNS and SASEGT. CDR3 sequence reads: CASRGGQVYGYTF. In nucleotides, the CDR3 is TGTGCCAGCAGAGGGGGTCAGGTCTATGGCTACACCTTC.

This clonotype occurred a few times. The rearrangement links TRBV30 to TRBJ1-2; TRBD1 agrees at 12 bases. The CDR3 spans 16 residues. V gave up 2 bases and J gave up 8 bases; unmatched junction bases: 12. Germline CDR1 is GTSNPN and CDR2 is SVGIG (reference sequence). CDR3 nucleotides: TGTGCCTGGAGTTTCCCGGGACAGGGGGCCGTTCGAGGCTACACCTTC. Encoded protein: CAWSFPGQGAVRGYTF.